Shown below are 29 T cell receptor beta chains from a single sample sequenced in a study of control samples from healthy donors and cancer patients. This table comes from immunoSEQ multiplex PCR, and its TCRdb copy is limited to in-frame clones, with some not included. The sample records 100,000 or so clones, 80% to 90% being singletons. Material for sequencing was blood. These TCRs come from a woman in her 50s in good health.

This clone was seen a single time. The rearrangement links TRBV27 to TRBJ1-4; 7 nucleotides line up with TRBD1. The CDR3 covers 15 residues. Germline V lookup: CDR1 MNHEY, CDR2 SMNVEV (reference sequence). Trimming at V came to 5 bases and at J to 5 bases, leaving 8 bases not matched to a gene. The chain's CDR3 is CASSTGTDYNEKLFF. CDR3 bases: TGTGCCAGCAGTACGGGGACAGATTACAATGAAAAACTGTTTTTT.

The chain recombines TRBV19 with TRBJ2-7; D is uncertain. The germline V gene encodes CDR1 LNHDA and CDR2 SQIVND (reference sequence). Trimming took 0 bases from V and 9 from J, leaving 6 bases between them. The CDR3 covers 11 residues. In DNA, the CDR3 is TGTGCCAGTAGTATAGATCGGGTGCAGTACTTC. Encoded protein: CASSIDRVQYF.

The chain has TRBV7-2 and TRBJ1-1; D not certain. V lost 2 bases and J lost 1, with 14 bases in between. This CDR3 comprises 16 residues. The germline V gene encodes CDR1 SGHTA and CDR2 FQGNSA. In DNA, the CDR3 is TGTGCCAGCAGCTTATTTCTCAGTCTGCAGAACACTGAAGCTTTCTTT. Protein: CASSLFLSLQNTEAFF.

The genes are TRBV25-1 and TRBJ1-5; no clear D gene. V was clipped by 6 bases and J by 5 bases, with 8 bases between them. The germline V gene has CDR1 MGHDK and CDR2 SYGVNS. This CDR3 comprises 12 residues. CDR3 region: CASRDGDQPQHF. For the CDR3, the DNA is TGTGCCAGCAGAGACGGGGATCAGCCCCAGCATTTT. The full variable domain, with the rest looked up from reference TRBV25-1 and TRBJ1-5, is EADIYQTPRYLVIGTGKKITLECSQTMGHDKMYWYQQDPGMELHLIHYSYGVNSTEKGDLSSESTVSRIRTEHFPLTLESARPSHTSQYLCASRDGDQPQHFGDGTRLSIL.

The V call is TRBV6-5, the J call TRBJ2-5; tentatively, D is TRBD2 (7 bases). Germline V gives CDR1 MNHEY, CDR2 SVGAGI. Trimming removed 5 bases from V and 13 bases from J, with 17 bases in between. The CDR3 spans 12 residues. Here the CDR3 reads CASSLSGGPGYF. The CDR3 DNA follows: TGTGCCAGCAGTCTTTCCGGGGGGCCCGGGTACTTC.

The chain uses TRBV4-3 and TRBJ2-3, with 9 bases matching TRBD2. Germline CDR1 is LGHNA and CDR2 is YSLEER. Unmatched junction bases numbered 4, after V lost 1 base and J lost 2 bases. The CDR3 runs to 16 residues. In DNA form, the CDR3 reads TGCGCCAGCAGCCAAGTTGAGCGGGGGGTCACAGATACGCAGTATTTT. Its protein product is CASSQVERGVTDTQYF.

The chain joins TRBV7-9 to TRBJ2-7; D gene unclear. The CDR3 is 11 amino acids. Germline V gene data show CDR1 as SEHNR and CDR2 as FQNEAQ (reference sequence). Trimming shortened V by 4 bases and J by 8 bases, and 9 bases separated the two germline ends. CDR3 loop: CASSSLVQQYF. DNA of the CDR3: TGTGCCAGCAGCTCCTTAGTACAGCAGTACTTC.

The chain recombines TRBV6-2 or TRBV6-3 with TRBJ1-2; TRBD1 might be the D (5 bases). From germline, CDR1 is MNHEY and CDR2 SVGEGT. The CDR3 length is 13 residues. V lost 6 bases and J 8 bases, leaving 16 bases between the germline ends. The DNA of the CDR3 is TGTGCCAGCAGCGAACCCCGTGGGGACGGCTACACCTTC. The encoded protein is CASSEPRGDGYTF.

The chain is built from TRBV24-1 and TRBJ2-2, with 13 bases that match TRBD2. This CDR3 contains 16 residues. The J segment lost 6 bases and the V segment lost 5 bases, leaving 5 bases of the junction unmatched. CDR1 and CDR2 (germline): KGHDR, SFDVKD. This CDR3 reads CATSAPGLAGSGELFF. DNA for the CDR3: TGTGCCACCAGTGCACCGGGACTAGCGGGATCCGGGGAGCTGTTTTTT.

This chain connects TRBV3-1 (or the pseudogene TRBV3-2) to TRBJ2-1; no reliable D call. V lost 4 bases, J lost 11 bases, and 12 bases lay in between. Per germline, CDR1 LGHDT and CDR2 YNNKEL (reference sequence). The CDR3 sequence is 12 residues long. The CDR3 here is CASSLSGAQQFF. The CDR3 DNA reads TGTGCCAGCAGCCTGTCGGGCGCCCAGCAGTTCTTC.

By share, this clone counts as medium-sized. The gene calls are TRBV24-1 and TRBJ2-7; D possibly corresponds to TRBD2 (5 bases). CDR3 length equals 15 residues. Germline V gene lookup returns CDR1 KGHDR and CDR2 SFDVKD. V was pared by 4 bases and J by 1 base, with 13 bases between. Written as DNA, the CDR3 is TGTGCCACCAGTGAGGGGAGCGGACTGTCCTACGAGCAGTACTTC. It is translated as CATSEGSGLSYEQYF.

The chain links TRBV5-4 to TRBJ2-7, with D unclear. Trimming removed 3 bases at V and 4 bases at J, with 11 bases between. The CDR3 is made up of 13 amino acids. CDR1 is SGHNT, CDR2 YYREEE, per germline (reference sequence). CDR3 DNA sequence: TGTGCCAGCAGCTCCCAGCTAGGGTACGAGCAGTACTTC. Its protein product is CASSSQLGYEQYF.

Here the CDR3 DNA reads TGTGCCAGCAGCCCTCCCGGACAGCGGGGTTTCGAGACCCAGTACTTC. Protein sequence: CASSPPGQRGFETQYF. The chain couples TRBV14 to TRBJ2-5; tentative D call: TRBD2 (7 bases). V lost 4 bases to trimming and J lost 5 bases, with 20 bases between them. CDR3 length equals 16 residues. Germline assignment: CDR1 SGHDN and CDR2 FVKESK.

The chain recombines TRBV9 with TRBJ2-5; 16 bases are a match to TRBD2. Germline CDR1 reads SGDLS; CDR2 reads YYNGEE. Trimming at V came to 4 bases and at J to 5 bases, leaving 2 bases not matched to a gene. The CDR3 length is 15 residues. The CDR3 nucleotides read TGTGCCAGCAGCATGGGACTAGCGGGAGGGGAGACCCAGTACTTC. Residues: CASSMGLAGGETQYF.

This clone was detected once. In nucleotides, the CDR3 is TGCGCCAGCAGCTTGGACGGGACAGACTTAATCTACGAGCAGTACTTC. It encodes CASSLDGTDLIYEQYF. The J gene is TRBJ2-7, the V gene TRBV5-1; the match to TRBD1 covers 7 bases. The CDR3 loop spans 16 amino acids. Germline V gene lookup returns CDR1 SGHRS and CDR2 YFSETQ. The junction had 9 bases not matched to a gene; V was cut back by 0 bases and J by 3 bases.

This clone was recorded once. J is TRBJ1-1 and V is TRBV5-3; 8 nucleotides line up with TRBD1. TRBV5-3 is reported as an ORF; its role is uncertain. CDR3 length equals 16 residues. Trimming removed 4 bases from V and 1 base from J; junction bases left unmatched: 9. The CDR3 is CARSLWGDRKNTEAFF. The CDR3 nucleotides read TGTGCCAGAAGCCTATGGGGGGACAGGAAGAACACTGAAGCTTTCTTT.

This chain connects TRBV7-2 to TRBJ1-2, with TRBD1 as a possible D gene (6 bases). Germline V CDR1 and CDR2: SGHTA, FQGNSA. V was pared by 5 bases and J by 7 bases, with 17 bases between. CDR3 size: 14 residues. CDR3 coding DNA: TGTGCCAGCAGCCCAGCCGGGACATCGGCTGGCTACACCTTC. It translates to CASSPAGTSAGYTF.

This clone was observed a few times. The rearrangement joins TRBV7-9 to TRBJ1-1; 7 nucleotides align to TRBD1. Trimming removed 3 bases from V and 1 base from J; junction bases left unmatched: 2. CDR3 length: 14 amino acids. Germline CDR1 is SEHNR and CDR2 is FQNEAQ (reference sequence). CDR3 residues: CASSLTGSNTEAFF. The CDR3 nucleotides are TGTGCCAGCAGCTTGACAGGGTCGAACACTGAAGCTTTCTTT.

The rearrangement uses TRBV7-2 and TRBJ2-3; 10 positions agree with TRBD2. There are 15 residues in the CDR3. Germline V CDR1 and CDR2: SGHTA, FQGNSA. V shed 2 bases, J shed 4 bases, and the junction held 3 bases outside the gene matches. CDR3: CASSLSGREADTQYF. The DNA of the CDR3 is TGTGCCAGCAGCTTAAGCGGGAGGGAGGCAGATACGCAGTATTTT.

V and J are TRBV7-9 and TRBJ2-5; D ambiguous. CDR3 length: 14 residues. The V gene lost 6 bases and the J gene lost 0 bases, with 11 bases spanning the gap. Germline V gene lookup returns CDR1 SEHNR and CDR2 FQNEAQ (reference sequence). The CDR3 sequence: CASSSDRNQETQYF. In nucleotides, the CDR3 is TGTGCCAGCAGTTCCGACCGAAACCAAGAGACCCAGTACTTC.

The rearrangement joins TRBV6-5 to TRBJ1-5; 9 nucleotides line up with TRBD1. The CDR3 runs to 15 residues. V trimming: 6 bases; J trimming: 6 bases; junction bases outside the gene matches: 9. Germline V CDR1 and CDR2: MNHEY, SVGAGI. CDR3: CASSVDRGALQPQHF. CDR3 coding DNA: TGTGCCAGCAGCGTGGACAGGGGAGCACTTCAGCCCCAGCATTTT.

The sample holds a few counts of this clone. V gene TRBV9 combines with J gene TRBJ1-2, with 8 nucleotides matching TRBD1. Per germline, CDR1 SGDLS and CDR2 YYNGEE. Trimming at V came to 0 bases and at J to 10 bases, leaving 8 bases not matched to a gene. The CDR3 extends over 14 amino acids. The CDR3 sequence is CASSVAAQGADYTF. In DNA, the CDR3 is TGTGCCAGCAGCGTAGCGGCGCAGGGGGCGGACTACACCTTC.

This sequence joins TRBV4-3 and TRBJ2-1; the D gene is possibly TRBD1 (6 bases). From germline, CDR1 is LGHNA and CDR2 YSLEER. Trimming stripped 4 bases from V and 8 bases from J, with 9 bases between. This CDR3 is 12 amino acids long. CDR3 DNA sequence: TGCGCCAGCAGCCTACAGGGCTATGAGCAGTTCTTC. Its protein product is CASSLQGYEQFF.

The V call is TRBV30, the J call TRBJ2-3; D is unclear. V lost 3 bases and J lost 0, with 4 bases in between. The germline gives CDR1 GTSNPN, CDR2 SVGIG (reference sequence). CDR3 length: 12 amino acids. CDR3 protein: CAWSGSTDTQYF. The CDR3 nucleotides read TGTGCCTGGAGCGGGAGCACAGATACGCAGTATTTT.

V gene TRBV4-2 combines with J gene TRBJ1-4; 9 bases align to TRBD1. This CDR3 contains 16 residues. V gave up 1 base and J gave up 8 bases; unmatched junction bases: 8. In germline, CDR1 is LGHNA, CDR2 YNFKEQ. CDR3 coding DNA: TGTGCCAGCAGCCAAGTAACCGGGACAGGGAGCGAAAAACTGTTTTTT. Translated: CASSQVTGTGSEKLFF.

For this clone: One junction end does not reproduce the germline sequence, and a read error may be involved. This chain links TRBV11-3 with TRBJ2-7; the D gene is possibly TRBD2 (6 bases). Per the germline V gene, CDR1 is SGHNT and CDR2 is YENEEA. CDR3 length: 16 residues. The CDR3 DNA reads TGTACCAGCAGCCCCCGGGGGTCCTACTCCTCCTACGAGCAGTACTTC. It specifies CTSSPRGSYSSYEQYF.

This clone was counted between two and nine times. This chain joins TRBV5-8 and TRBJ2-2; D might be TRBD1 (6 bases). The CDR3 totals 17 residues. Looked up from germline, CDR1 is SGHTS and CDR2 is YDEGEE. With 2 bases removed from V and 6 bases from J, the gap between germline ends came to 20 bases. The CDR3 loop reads CASSLNNGQGIAGELFF. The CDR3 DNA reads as TGTGCCAGCAGCTTAAATAATGGTCAGGGGATCGCCGGGGAGCTGTTTTTT.

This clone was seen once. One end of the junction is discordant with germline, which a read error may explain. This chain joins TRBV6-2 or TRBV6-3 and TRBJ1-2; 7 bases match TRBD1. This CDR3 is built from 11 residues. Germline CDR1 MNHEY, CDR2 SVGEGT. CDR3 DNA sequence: TGTGCCAGCAGCATGGACAGGCGTCAATTCTTC. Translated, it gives CASSMDRRQFF.

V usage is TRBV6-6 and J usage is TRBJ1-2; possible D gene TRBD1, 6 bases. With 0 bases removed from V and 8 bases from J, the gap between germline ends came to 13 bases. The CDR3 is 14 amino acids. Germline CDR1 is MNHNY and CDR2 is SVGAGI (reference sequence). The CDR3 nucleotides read TGTGCCAGCAGTTACTCGACAGGAGTTCCAGGCTACACCTTC. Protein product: CASSYSTGVPGYTF.